Sequencing of this T cell receptor beta chain was carried out in a study of vaccination and CD4 T cells after COVID-19. This clonotype came up once. The target antigen is unknown. Sequencing of the DNA from cultured CD4+ T cells was carried out with the Oncomine TCR Beta short-read assay. TCRdb re-called the PCR reads through MiXCR, storing one row per CDR3 protein. This sample yields about 17,000 distinct CDR3 sequences, of which more than 55% are seen a single time; 8% to 10% belongs to the top ten. The CDR3 is made up of 18 amino acids. The germline gives CDR1 KGHSH, CDR2 LQKENI. J lost 4 bases, V lost 2 bases, and 13 bases had no gene match. Treatment denoted: approximately 11-day PBMC culture with coronavirus spike peptide pools or control peptides (ViraFEST assay).

The receptor comes from a human donor who had recovered from COVID-19. The chain uses TRBV18 and TRBJ1-2; 10 bases match TRBD1. The sample taken for sequencing was CD4+ T cells from blood, cultured in vitro. CDR3 sequence: CASSPAAGTGAGSYGYTF. CDR3 sequence (DNA): TGTGCCAGCTCACCAGCGGCCGGGACAGGGGCAGGCAGCTATGGCTACACCTTC.